These 26 T cell receptor beta chains were sequenced from one sample in a study of shared clonotypes between healthy human individuals. Clones were sequenced by immunoSEQ multiplex PCR, and TCRdb holds only the in-frame ones, with some missing. In the table there are about 1 million clones, about 80% of which are singletons. The sample was memory CD4+ T cells from PBMCs. This sample's subset: CD45RA-negative fraction. These receptor sequences come from a young man in good health. Some clones in this sample may be carry-over from other donors' samples.

For this clone: Other nucleotide sequences in the sample specify the same CDR3. The chain links TRBV20-1 to TRBJ2-7; TRBD1 matches 7 bases. The CDR3 is 11 amino acids. The germline V gene encodes CDR1 DFQATT and CDR2 SNEGSKA (reference sequence). V lost 6 bases, J lost 5 bases, and 4 bases stayed unmatched. In DNA form, the CDR3 reads TGCAGTGCCCGAGACAGGGACGAGCAGTACTTC. This gives the protein CSARDRDEQYF.

The chain combines TRBV19 with TRBJ2-5; D gene ambiguous. The CDR3 is 13 residues long. Deletions cut 3 bases from V and 7 bases from J, with 12 bases between. Germline loops: CDR1 LNHDA, CDR2 SQIVND (reference sequence). In nucleotides, the CDR3 is TGTGCCAGTAGTATCGACACGGAAAGGACCCAGTACTTC. Its protein is CASSIDTERTQYF.

A note on this clone: Other DNA sequences in this sample translate to the same CDR3. V gene TRBV2 combines with J gene TRBJ2-4; D remains ambiguous. Per germline, CDR1 SNHLY and CDR2 FYNNEI. This CDR3 spans 14 amino acids. The V and J ends lost 1 base and 1 base respectively, with 5 bases between them. CDR3 protein: CASSEGGAKNIQYF. The CDR3 DNA is TGTGCCAGCAGTGAAGGGGGTGCCAAAAACATTCAGTACTTC.

The V and J genes are TRBV5-1 and TRBJ2-1, with 9 nucleotides matching TRBD1. Losses at the gene ends were 4 bases for V and 3 bases for J; bases not matched to a gene: 8. The germline V gene has CDR1 SGHRS and CDR2 YFSETQ. This CDR3 contains 16 residues. The CDR3 DNA reads as TGCGCCAGCAGCCGCGATCCGGGACAGGGCTACAATGAGCAGTTCTTC. Its translation is CASSRDPGQGYNEQFF.

The rearrangement links TRBV5-1 to TRBJ2-5; possibly TRBD1 for D (6 bases). The CDR3 extends over 15 amino acids. The V end lost 2 bases, the J end lost 2 bases, and 13 bases lay between the germline ends. Looked up from germline, CDR1 is SGHRS and CDR2 is YFSETQ. The CDR3 coding sequence is TGCGCCAGCAGCTTAACAGGGACCAGTCAAGAGACCCAGTACTTC. It codes for CASSLTGTSQETQYF.

The rearrangement joins TRBV15 to TRBJ2-2, with D maybe TRBD2 (5 bases). The CDR3 is 14 amino acids. The germline V and J ends were trimmed by 1 base and 7 bases, with 10 bases remaining between them. Germline CDR1 reads LNHNV; CDR2 reads YYDKDF (reference sequence). This CDR3 reads CATSRVRANGELFF. The DNA for the CDR3 is TGTGCCACCAGCAGAGTGCGGGCGAACGGGGAGCTGTTTTTT. The full variable domain, rest sourced from reference TRBV15 and TRBJ2-2, is DAMVIQNPRYQVTQFGKPVTLSCSQTLNHNVMYWYQQKSSQAPKLLFHYYDKDFNNEADTPDNFQSRRPNTSFCFLDIRSPGLGDTAMYLCATSRVRANGELFFGEGSRLTVL.

The DNA for the CDR3 is TGTGCCAGCAGCAAAAGGGACAGCGGCTACGAGCAGTACTTC. As protein: CASSKRDSGYEQYF. V gene TRBV5-6 combines with J gene TRBJ2-5, with 7 bases matching TRBD1. The J call could be wrong; TRBJ2-7 is a better fit for the DNA end. Per germline, CDR1 SGHDT and CDR2 YYEEEE. This CDR3 spans 14 amino acids.

The chain is built from TRBV4-1 and TRBJ1-5; D remains unclear. The CDR3 has 16 amino acids. CDR1 and CDR2 (germline): MGHRA, YSYEKL. V lost 1 base and J 1 base, leaving 11 bases between the germline ends. This CDR3 is CASSQGSGMSNQPQHF. The DNA of the CDR3 is TGCGCCAGCAGCCAAGGGTCAGGCATGAGCAATCAGCCCCAGCATTTT.

This clone was picked up one time. The chain couples TRBV4-2 to TRBJ1-1, with D possibly matching TRBD1 (5 bases). Germline lookup yields CDR1 LGHNA and CDR2 YNFKEQ. The CDR3 runs 16 residues. The ends were cut back, 0 bases at V and 0 bases at J, with 11 bases in the middle. Written as DNA, the CDR3 is TGTGCCAGCAGCCAAGATGAGGGGATGGTGAACACTGAAGCTTTCTTT. Translated, it gives CASSQDEGMVNTEAFF.

V usage is TRBV28 and J usage is TRBJ2-7; TRBD1 matches 9 bases. Trimming removed 2 bases from V and 10 bases from J; junction bases left unmatched: 18. This CDR3 spans 17 amino acids. Per germline, CDR1 MDHEN and CDR2 SYDVKM. CDR3 loop: CASSLVQGATPIRGQYF. The CDR3 nucleotides read TGTGCCAGCAGTTTAGTACAGGGGGCGACCCCAATACGAGGACAGTACTTC.

The table lists this clone with a count of one. The rearrangement joins TRBV28 to TRBJ1-2, with D hard to call. CDR1 MDHEN and CDR2 SYDVKM come from the germline V gene. The CDR3 has 15 residues. V lost 3 bases and J lost 4, with 15 bases in between. The CDR3 is CASSFGMNRGYGYTF. CDR3 nucleotides: TGTGCCAGCAGTTTCGGGATGAACCGGGGCTATGGCTACACCTTC.

The chain is built from TRBV5-1 and TRBJ1-1, with D hard to call. The CDR3 has 12 residues. V lost 0 bases and J 10 bases, leaving 10 bases between the germline ends. Germline CDR1 reads SGHRS; CDR2 reads YFSETQ. The CDR3 DNA reads as TGCGCCAGCAGCTTGGGAGGAGAAGGAGCTTTCTTT. Its translation is CASSLGGEGAFF.

The chain links TRBV11-1 to TRBJ1-4, with D unclear. The CDR3 loop spans 14 amino acids. V lost 3 bases and J lost 2, with 7 bases in between. Germline V lookup: CDR1 SGHAT, CDR2 FQDESV (reference sequence). The CDR3 protein is CASSFGSTNEKLFF. The DNA for the CDR3 is TGTGCCAGCAGCTTTGGGAGTACTAATGAAAAACTGTTTTTT.

This clone was counted a few times. This rearrangement joins TRBV30 to TRBJ2-5, with D perhaps TRBD2 (6 bases). The germline gives CDR1 GTSNPN, CDR2 SVGIG (reference sequence). CDR3 length: 14 amino acids. Trimming removed 0 bases at V and 4 bases at J, with 12 bases between. The DNA of the CDR3 is TGTGCCTGGAGTGTCGGGGGAGACGGAGAGACCCAGTACTTC. This encodes CAWSVGGDGETQYF. The full variable domain, with the rest looked up from reference TRBV30 and TRBJ2-5, is SQTIHQWPATLVQPVGSPLSLECTVEGTSNPNLYWYRQAAGRGLQLLFYSVGIGQISSEVPQNLSASRPQDRQFILSSKKLLLSDSGFYLCAWSVGGDGETQYFGPGTRLLVL.

Only a few counts were recorded for this clone. The chain has TRBV11-1 and TRBJ1-2, with TRBD1 matching over 8 bases. J was trimmed by 4 bases and V by 3 bases; bases with no gene match: 4. Per germline, CDR1 SGHAT and CDR2 FQDESV (reference sequence). CDR3 length equals 14 residues. The CDR3 reads CASSLRQGPYGYTF. For the CDR3, the DNA is TGTGCCAGCAGCTTGCGACAGGGGCCCTATGGCTACACCTTC.

The V call is TRBV28, the J call TRBJ1-2; D is ambiguous. With 8 bases removed from V and 1 base from J, the gap between germline ends came to 14 bases. Germline assignment: CDR1 MDHEN and CDR2 SYDVKM. The CDR3 contains 14 residues. The CDR3 protein is CASGDFDRNYGYTF. CDR3 nucleotide sequence: TGTGCCAGCGGCGATTTTGACCGTAACTATGGCTACACCTTC.

The rearrangement joins TRBV5-6 to TRBJ1-3, with D uncertain. Germline lookup yields CDR1 SGHDT and CDR2 YYEEEE. V was pared by 0 bases and J by 0 bases, with 7 bases between. This CDR3 contains 15 residues. CDR3 DNA sequence: TGTGCCAGCAGCTTGGGGCCGTACTCTGGAAACACCATATATTTT. Encoded protein: CASSLGPYSGNTIYF.

The chain couples TRBV28 to TRBJ1-2; unclear D gene. Trimming shortened V by 5 bases and J by 8 bases, and 9 bases separated the two germline ends. Per germline, CDR1 MDHEN and CDR2 SYDVKM. This CDR3 is built from 11 residues. This CDR3 is CASSPSHGYTF. For the CDR3, the DNA is TGTGCCAGCAGTCCCTCCCACGGCTACACCTTC.

Details on this clone: The junction does not match germline at one end; this may be a read error. The V call is TRBV7-9, the J call TRBJ2-3, with 8 bases lining up with TRBD2. CDR3 length: 15 amino acids. CDR1 SEHNR and CDR2 FQNEAQ come from the germline V gene (reference sequence). CDR3 coding DNA: TGTGCCAGCAGCTTAGCTCTCCCGGGACTAGGTTTATCGGGTTTT. It codes for CASSLALPGLGLSGF.

The chain links TRBV6-6 to TRBJ1-1, with a possible D match to TRBD1 (5 bases). The ends were cut back, 5 bases at V and 3 bases at J, with 16 bases in the middle. In germline, CDR1 is MNHNY, CDR2 SVGAGI (reference sequence). This CDR3 region has 15 residues. CDR3 sequence (DNA): TGTGCCAGCAGTCCGGGGGGTCCGAGGGACACTGAAGCTTTCTTT. Protein sequence: CASSPGGPRDTEAFF.

The CDR3 loop is CASTLGGAGNQPQHF. The DNA for the CDR3 is TGTGCCAGCACTTTGGGGGGGGCTGGCAATCAGCCCCAGCATTTT. The rearrangement links TRBV28 to TRBJ1-5; TRBD1 might be the D (6 bases). Per germline, CDR1 MDHEN and CDR2 SYDVKM. The V and J ends lost 7 bases and 2 bases respectively, with 15 bases between them. The CDR3 runs 15 residues.

The V call is TRBV2, the J call TRBJ2-1; no firm D call. CDR1 and CDR2 (germline): SNHLY, FYNNEI. V gave up 1 base and J gave up 10 bases, with 11 bases separating them. This CDR3 region has 13 residues. The CDR3 nucleotides are TGTGCCAGCAGTGAAGTCCCGTTCGGGGAGCAGTTCTTC. It encodes CASSEVPFGEQFF.

The rearrangement uses TRBV7-9 and TRBJ1-1; no firm D call. This CDR3 is built from 12 residues. Germline CDR1 and CDR2: SEHNR and FQNEAQ (reference sequence). Trimming cost V 5 bases and J 7 bases, with 11 bases left between them. The CDR3 DNA follows: TGTGCCAGCAGCCTCTTTACCCTTGAAGCTTTCTTT. It specifies CASSLFTLEAFF.

The V call is TRBV7-3, the J call TRBJ1-1; D gene ambiguous. Looked up from germline, CDR1 is SGHTA and CDR2 is FQGTGA. This CDR3 comprises 13 residues. V was trimmed by 2 bases and J by 6 bases, leaving 10 bases between them. The CDR3 sequence is CASSLGGPAEAFF. CDR3 in DNA: TGTGCCAGCAGCTTAGGAGGGCCGGCTGAAGCTTTCTTT.

The V call is TRBV27, the J call TRBJ2-1; no definite D call. This CDR3 region has 16 residues. Looked up from germline, CDR1 is MNHEY and CDR2 is SMNVEV (reference sequence). V was clipped by 3 bases and J by 1 base, with 13 bases between them. CDR3 nucleotide sequence: TGTGCCAGCAGTTTCCGGGTAAGGGATTCCTACAATGAGCAGTTCTTC. It is translated as CASSFRVRDSYNEQFF.

This rearrangement joins TRBV29-1 to TRBJ1-3; D is possibly TRBD1 (5 bases). CDR1 is SQVTM and CDR2 is ANQGSEA in the germline V gene. V lost 0 bases, J lost 4 bases, and 16 bases lay in between. CDR3 length equals 16 residues. As DNA, the CDR3 is TGCAGCGTTGAAGATCGTCTGGGGGGTAACGGAAACACCATATATTTT. It encodes CSVEDRLGGNGNTIYF.